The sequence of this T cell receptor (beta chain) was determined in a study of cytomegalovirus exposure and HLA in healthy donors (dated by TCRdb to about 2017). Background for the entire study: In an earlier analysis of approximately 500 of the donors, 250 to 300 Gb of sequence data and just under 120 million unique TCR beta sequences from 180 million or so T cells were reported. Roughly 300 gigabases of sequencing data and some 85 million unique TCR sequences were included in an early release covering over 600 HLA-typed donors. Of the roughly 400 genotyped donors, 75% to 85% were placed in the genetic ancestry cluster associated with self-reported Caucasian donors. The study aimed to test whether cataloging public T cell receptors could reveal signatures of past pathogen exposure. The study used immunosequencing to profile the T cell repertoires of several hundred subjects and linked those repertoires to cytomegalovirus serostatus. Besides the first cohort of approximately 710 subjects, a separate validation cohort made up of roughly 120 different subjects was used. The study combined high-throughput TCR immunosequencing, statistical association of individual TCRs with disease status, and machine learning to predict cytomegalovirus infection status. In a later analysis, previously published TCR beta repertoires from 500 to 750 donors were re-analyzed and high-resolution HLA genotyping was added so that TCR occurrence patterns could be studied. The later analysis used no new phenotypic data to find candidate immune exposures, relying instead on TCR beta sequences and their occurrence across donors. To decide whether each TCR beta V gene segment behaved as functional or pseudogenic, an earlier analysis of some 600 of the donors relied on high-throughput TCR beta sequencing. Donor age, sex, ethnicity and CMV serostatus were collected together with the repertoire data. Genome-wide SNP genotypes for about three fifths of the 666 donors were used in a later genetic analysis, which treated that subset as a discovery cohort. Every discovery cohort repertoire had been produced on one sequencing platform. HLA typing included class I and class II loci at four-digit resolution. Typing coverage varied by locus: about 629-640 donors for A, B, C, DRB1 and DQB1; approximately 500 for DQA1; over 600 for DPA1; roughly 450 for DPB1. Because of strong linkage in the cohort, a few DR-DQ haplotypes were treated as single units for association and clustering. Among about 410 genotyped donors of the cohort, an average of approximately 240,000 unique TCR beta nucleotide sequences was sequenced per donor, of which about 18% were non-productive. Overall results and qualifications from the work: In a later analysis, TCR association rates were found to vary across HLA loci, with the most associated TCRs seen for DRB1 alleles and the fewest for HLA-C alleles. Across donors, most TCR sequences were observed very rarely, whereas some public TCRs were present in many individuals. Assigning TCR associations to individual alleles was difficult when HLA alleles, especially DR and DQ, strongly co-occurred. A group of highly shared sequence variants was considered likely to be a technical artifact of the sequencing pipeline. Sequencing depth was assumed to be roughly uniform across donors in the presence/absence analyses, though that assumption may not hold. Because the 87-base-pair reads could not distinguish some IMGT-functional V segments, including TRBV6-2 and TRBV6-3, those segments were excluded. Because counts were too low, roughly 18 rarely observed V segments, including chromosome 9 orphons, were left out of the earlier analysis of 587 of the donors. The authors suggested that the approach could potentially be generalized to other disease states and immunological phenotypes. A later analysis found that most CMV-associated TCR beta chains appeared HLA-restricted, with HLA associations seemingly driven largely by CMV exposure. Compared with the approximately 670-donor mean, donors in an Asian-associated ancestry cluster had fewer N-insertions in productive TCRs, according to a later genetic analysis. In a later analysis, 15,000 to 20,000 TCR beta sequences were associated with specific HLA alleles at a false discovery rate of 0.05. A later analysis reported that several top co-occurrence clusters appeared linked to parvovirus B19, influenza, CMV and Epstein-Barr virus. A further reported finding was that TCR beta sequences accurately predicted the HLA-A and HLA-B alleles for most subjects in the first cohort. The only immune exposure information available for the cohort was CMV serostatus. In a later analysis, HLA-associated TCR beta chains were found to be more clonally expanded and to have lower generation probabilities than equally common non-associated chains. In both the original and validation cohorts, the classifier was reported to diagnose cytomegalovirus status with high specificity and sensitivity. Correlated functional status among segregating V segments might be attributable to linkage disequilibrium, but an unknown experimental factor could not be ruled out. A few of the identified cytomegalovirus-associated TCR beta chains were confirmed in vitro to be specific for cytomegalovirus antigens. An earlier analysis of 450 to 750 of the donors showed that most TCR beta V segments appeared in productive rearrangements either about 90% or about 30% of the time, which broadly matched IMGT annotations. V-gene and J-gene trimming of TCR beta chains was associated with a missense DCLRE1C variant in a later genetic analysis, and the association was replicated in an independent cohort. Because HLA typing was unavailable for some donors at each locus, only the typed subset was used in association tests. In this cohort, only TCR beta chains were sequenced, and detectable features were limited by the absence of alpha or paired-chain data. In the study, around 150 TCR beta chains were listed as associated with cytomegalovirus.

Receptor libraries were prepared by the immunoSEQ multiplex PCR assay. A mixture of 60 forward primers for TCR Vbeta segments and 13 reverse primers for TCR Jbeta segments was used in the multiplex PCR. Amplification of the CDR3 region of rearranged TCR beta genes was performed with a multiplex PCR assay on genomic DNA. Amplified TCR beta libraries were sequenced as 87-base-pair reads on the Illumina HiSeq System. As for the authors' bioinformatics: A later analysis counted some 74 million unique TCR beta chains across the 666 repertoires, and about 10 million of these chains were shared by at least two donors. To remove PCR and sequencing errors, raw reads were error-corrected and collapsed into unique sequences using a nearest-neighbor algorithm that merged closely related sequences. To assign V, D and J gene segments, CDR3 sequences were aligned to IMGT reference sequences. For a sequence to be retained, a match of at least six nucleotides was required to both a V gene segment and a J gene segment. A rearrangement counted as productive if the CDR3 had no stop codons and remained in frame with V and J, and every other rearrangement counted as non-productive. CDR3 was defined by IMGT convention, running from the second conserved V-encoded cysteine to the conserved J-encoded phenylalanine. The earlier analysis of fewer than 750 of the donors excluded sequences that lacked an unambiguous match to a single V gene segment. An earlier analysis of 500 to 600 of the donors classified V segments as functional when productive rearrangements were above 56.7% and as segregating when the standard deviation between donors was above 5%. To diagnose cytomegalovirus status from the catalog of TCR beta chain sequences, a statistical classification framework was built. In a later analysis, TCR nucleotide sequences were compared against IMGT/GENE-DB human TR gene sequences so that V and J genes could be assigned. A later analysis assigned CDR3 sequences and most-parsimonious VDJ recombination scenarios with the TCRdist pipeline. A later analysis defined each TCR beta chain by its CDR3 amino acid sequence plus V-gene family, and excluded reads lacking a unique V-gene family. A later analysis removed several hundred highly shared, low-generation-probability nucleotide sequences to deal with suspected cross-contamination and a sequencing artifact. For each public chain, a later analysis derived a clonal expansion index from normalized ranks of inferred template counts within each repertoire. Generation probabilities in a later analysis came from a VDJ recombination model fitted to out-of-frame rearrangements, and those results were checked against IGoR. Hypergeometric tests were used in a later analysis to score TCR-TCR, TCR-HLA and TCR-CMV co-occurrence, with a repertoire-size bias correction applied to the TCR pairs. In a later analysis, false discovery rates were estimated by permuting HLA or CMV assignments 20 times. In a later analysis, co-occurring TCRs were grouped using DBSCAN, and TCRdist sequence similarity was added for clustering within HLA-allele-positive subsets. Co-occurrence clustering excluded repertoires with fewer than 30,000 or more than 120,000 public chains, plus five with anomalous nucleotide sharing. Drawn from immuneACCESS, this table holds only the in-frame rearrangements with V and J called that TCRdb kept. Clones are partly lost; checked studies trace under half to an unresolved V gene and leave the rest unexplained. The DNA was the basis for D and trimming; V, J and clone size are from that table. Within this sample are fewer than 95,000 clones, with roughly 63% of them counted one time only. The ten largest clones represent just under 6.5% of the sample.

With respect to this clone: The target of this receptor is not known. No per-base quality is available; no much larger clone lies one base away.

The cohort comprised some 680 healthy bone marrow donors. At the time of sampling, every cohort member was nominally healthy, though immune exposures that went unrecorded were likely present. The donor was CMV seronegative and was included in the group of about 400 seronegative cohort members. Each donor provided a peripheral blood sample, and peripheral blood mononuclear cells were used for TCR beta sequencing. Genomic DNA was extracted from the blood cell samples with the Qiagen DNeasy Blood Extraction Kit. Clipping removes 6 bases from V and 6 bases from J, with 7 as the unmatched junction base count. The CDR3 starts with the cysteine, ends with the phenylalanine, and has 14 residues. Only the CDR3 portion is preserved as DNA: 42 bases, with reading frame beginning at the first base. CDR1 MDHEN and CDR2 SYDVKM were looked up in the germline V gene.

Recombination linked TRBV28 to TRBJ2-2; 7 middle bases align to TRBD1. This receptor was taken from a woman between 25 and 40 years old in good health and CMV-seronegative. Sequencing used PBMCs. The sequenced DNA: TGTGCCAGCAGGTACAGGGGAACTCCCGGGGAGCTGTTTTTT. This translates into CASRYRGTPGELFF.